This T cell receptor beta chain came from a study of CD4 and CD8 cells across lung adenocarcinoma regions. The patients had localized lung adenocarcinoma, a non-small cell subtype. CDR1 ENHRY and CDR2 SYGVKD come from the germline V gene. The CDR3 contains 15 residues. The J segment lost 4 bases and the V segment lost 4 bases, leaving 1 base of the junction unmatched. TCRdb processed the PCR reads anew with MiXCR; each CDR3 protein has one entry. Of some 12,000 distinct CDR3 sequences detected, roughly 43% appear once; the ten largest clones hold 26%. By share, this clonotype counts as medium-sized (0.01 to 0.1%).

This chain uses TRBV10-3 with TRBJ2-5; TRBD2 aligns across 15 bases. The sequence was obtained from a female donor with lung adenocarcinoma. The CD4 and CD8 labels of this study may be unreliable. The sequenced sample consisted of CD8+ T cells from the margin of a lung tumor. In DNA, the CDR3 is TGTGCCATCAGTGGGACTAGCGGGGGGGGAGAGACCCAGTACTTC. Translation: CAISGTSGGGETQYF.